These T cell receptor beta chains were read from a single sample in a study of shared clonotypes between healthy human individuals. Clones were sequenced by immunoSEQ multiplex PCR, and TCRdb holds only the in-frame ones, with some missing. The sample lists approximately 1.5 million clones, around 98% occurring once. Source material: naive CD4+ T cells sorted from blood. The source of these receptors is a man aged 25 to 45 in good health. CDR3s include the opening cysteine and the closing phenylalanine or tryptophan. D genes are given only for firm matches. For some rows the clone size is stated as once, few or many, or as a class when expanded; others skip it.

CDR3 DNA: TGTGCCAGCAGCTCTATCCGGGACAATGAAGCTTTCTTT
CDR3 protein: CASSSIRDNEAFF
D gene: .
J gene: TRBJ1-1
V gene: TRBV7-9
clone size: .

CDR3 DNA: TGTGCCAGCAGCCCTAGCGGGAGAGGGATCACAGATACGCAGTATTTT
CDR3 protein: CASSPSGRGITDTQYF
D gene: TRBD2
J gene: TRBJ2-3
V gene: TRBV5-4
clone size: .

CDR3 DNA: TGTGCCAGCAGCCTAACCGGGACAGGGCTCGGTCAGCCCCAGCATTTT
CDR3 protein: CASSLTGTGLGQPQHF
D gene: TRBD1
J gene: TRBJ1-5
V gene: TRBV5-5
clone size: .

CDR3 DNA: TGTGCCAGCTCACCAGGAACCACAGATACGCAGTATTTT
CDR3 protein: CASSPGTTDTQYF
D gene: .
J gene: TRBJ2-3
V gene: TRBV18
clone size: .

CDR3 DNA: TGTGCCATCAGTGTTGGGGGAGGTCGCGACGATGAGCAGTTCTTC
CDR3 protein: CAISVGGGRDDEQFF
D gene: .
J gene: TRBJ2-1
V gene: TRBV10-3
clone size: .

CDR3 DNA: TGTGCCAGCAGTAAACCTCCGGGCGGGGAGCTGTTTTTT
CDR3 protein: CASSKPPGGELFF
D gene: .
J gene: TRBJ2-2
V gene: TRBV13
clone size: .

CDR3 DNA: TGCGCCAGCAGTGAGTGGGCTGGACTTGGCAACACCGGGGAGCTGTTTTTT
CDR3 protein: CASSEWAGLGNTGELFF
D gene: .
J gene: TRBJ2-2
V gene: TRBV10-1
clone size: .

CDR3 DNA: TGTGCCAGTTCCGGGGACAGGGTCACCGGGGAGCTGTTTTTT
CDR3 protein: CASSGDRVTGELFF
D gene: TRBD1
J gene: TRBJ2-2
V gene: TRBV6-4
clone size: once

CDR3 DNA: TGTGCCAGCAGCGGAGGCGGTGGTAGGGCCTTGGGCTACGAGCAGTACTTC
CDR3 protein: CASSGGGGRALGYEQYF
D gene: .
J gene: TRBJ2-7
V gene: TRBV7-9
clone size: .

CDR3 DNA: TGTGCCAGCAGCTTGGTAGACAGGGGTACGGGTGAGCAGTTCTTC
CDR3 protein: CASSLVDRGTGEQFF
D gene: TRBD1
J gene: TRBJ2-1
V gene: TRBV5-6
clone size: .

CDR3 DNA: TGTGCCAGCAGCTTAGGACAGAACACTGAAGCTTTCTTT
CDR3 protein: CASSLGQNTEAFF
D gene: .
J gene: TRBJ1-1
V gene: TRBV11-2
clone size: .

CDR3 DNA: TGCGCCAGCAGCTTGGAACGGGGGACCTCGAGCTACACCTTC
CDR3 protein: CASSLERGTSSYTF
D gene: .
J gene: TRBJ1-2
V gene: TRBV5-1
clone size: once

CDR3 DNA: TGTGCCTCCCGGACAGGCCAAGAGACCCAGTACTTC
CDR3 protein: CASRTGQETQYF
D gene: TRBD1
J gene: TRBJ2-5
V gene: TRBV19
clone size: .

CDR3 DNA: TGCGCCAGCAGCTTCTACATTGGGACTAGCGGCACAGATACGCAGTATTTT
CDR3 protein: CASSFYIGTSGTDTQYF
D gene: TRBD2
J gene: TRBJ2-3
V gene: TRBV5-1
clone size: .

CDR3 DNA: TGTGCCAGCAGCGCCAGTGGGGTGGGCCACGAGCAGTACTTC
CDR3 protein: CASSASGVGHEQYF
D gene: .
J gene: TRBJ2-7
V gene: TRBV9
clone size: .

CDR3 DNA: TGTGCCAGCAGCTCCGGTTGGGGCGTTACTTCCTACAATGAGCAGTTCTTC
CDR3 protein: CASSSGWGVTSYNEQFF
D gene: .
J gene: TRBJ2-1
V gene: TRBV11-2
clone size: .

CDR3 DNA: TGTGCCAGTAGTATCCGTCAGAGCCCCGCAGATACGCAGTATTTT
CDR3 protein: CASSIRQSPADTQYF
D gene: .
J gene: TRBJ2-3
V gene: TRBV19
clone size: .

CDR3 DNA: TGCGCCAGCAGCTTGCGAGGCGGGGGCACGGAGACCCAGTACTTC
CDR3 protein: CASSLRGGGTETQYF
D gene: .
J gene: TRBJ2-5
V gene: TRBV5-1
clone size: .

CDR3 DNA: TGCGCCAGCAGCTTAGGGGGGGCAGAGACCCAGTACTTC
CDR3 protein: CASSLGGAETQYF
D gene: .
J gene: TRBJ2-5
V gene: TRBV5-1
clone size: .

CDR3 DNA: TGTGCCAGCTCACCCTTGACAGGGGGAATGGACACTGAAGCTTTCTTT
CDR3 protein: CASSPLTGGMDTEAFF
D gene: TRBD1
J gene: TRBJ1-1
V gene: TRBV18
clone size: .

CDR3 DNA: TGTGCCAGCAGTTCCCGTACAGCGAGCTCCTACAATGAGCAGTTCTTC
CDR3 protein: CASSSRTASSYNEQFF
D gene: .
J gene: TRBJ2-1
V gene: TRBV6-6
clone size: .

CDR3 DNA: TGTGCCAGTAGTATTCCATTCAGGGCAGGAGATAATCAGCCCCAGCATTTT
CDR3 protein: CASSIPFRAGDNQPQHF
D gene: .
J gene: TRBJ1-5
V gene: TRBV19
clone size: .

CDR3 DNA: TGCGCCAGCGGTCCCGGGGGCCGGACAGATACGCAGTATTTT
CDR3 protein: CASGPGGRTDTQYF
D gene: .
J gene: TRBJ2-3
V gene: TRBV5-1
clone size: .

CDR3 DNA: TGTGCCAGCAGTGCCCTAGCGGGGAGCACCGGGGAGCTGTTTTTT
CDR3 protein: CASSALAGSTGELFF
D gene: TRBD2
J gene: TRBJ2-2
V gene: TRBV6-4
clone size: .

CDR3 DNA: TGTGCCAGCAGCTTGGGGTTACTAGCCGCCCAATCCTACGAGCAGTACTTC
CDR3 protein: CASSLGLLAAQSYEQYF
D gene: .
J gene: TRBJ2-7
V gene: TRBV5-8
clone size: .

CDR3 DNA: TGTGCCAGCAGTTCAGGGTTTTATACGCAGTATTTT
CDR3 protein: CASSSGFYTQYF
D gene: .
J gene: TRBJ2-3
V gene: TRBV27
clone size: .

CDR3 DNA: TGTGCCAGCAGTGAATCGGACAGGGGCGCAGTTCAGCCCCAGCATTTT
CDR3 protein: CASSESDRGAVQPQHF
D gene: TRBD1
J gene: TRBJ1-5
V gene: TRBV2
clone size: .

CDR3 DNA: TGTGCCAGCAGCCCAATAGCGCAAGAGACCCAGTACTTC
CDR3 protein: CASSPIAQETQYF
D gene: .
J gene: TRBJ2-5
V gene: TRBV7-8
clone size: once

CDR3 DNA: TGCGCCAGCAGCACCGCCACGGGTGATGGCTACACCTTC
CDR3 protein: CASSTATGDGYTF
D gene: .
J gene: TRBJ1-2
V gene: TRBV5-1
clone size: .

CDR3 DNA: TGTGCCAGCAGCCCGAAGGGACTAGCTTTCTACGAGCAGTACTTC
CDR3 protein: CASSPKGLAFYEQYF
D gene: TRBD2
J gene: TRBJ2-7
V gene: TRBV11-2
clone size: .

CDR3 DNA: TGTGCCAGTAGTACTACGGGACAGTTCTACGAGCAGTACTTC
CDR3 protein: CASSTTGQFYEQYF
D gene: TRBD1
J gene: TRBJ2-7
V gene: TRBV19
clone size: .

CDR3 DNA: TGTGCCAGCACCATGGGACTAGCGGGAGCCATCGAGCAGTTCTTC
CDR3 protein: CASTMGLAGAIEQFF
D gene: TRBD2
J gene: TRBJ2-1
V gene: TRBV6-1
clone size: .

CDR3 DNA: TGTGCCAGCAGCTGCCGCTTCAGGGGATTTATGAGCAATCAGCCCCAGCATTTT
CDR3 protein: CASSCRFRGFMSNQPQHF
D gene: .
J gene: TRBJ1-5
V gene: TRBV14
clone size: once

CDR3 DNA: TGTGCCAGCAGTTCACTACAGCTGCTTGGGGCTTTCTTT
CDR3 protein: CASSSLQLLGAFF
D gene: .
J gene: TRBJ1-1
V gene: TRBV27
clone size: .

CDR3 DNA: TGTGCCAGCTCACTAACCCAGGGGGCACAAGCCAAAAACATTCAGTACTTC
CDR3 protein: CASSLTQGAQAKNIQYF
D gene: TRBD1
J gene: TRBJ2-4
V gene: TRBV18
clone size: .

CDR3 DNA: TGTGCCAGCAGCTTGGCGAGCGGGGGGGCTAATGAAAAACTGTTTTTT
CDR3 protein: CASSLASGGANEKLFF
D gene: .
J gene: TRBJ1-4
V gene: TRBV5-4
clone size: .

CDR3 DNA: TGTGCCAGCAGCGTCGGTGGACTAGCGGGAGGAGAGCAGTACTTC
CDR3 protein: CASSVGGLAGGEQYF
D gene: TRBD2
J gene: TRBJ2-7
V gene: TRBV9
clone size: .

CDR3 DNA: TGTGCCAGCAGTTACTCGGGGGCGGTGGACGAGCAGTACTTC
CDR3 protein: CASSYSGAVDEQYF
D gene: .
J gene: TRBJ2-7
V gene: TRBV6-5
clone size: .

CDR3 DNA: TGTGCCAGCTCACTCGCACTCCAGCGGGAGTTCTACGAGCAGTACTTC
CDR3 protein: CASSLALQREFYEQYF
D gene: TRBD2
J gene: TRBJ2-7
V gene: TRBV18
clone size: .

CDR3 DNA: TGTGCCAGCAGTGACGAGAACACCGGGGAGCTGTTTTTT
CDR3 protein: CASSDENTGELFF
D gene: .
J gene: TRBJ2-2
V gene: TRBV2
clone size: .

CDR3 DNA: TGTGCCAGCACAACCCCAGGGCGCGGTGGGGGCGAGCAGTACTTC
CDR3 protein: CASTTPGRGGGEQYF
D gene: .
J gene: TRBJ2-7
V gene: TRBV25-1
clone size: .

CDR3 DNA: TGTGCCAGCAGTTTTGGGACTAGCGTCCCCGGGGAGCTGTTTTTT
CDR3 protein: CASSFGTSVPGELFF
D gene: TRBD2
J gene: TRBJ2-2
V gene: TRBV28
clone size: .

CDR3 DNA: TGTGCCAGCAGCTTGTCTTATAGAAGGAATGAGCAGTTCTTC
CDR3 protein: CASSLSYRRNEQFF
D gene: .
J gene: TRBJ2-1
V gene: TRBV5-4
clone size: .

CDR3 DNA: TGTGCCAGCAGCTTTGGACTAGCCTGGGAGCAGTACTTC
CDR3 protein: CASSFGLAWEQYF
D gene: TRBD2
J gene: TRBJ2-7
V gene: TRBV5-4
clone size: .

CDR3 DNA: TGTGCCAGCAGCGGCCCCGACCGGGAGACCCAGTACTTC
CDR3 protein: CASSGPDRETQYF
D gene: .
J gene: TRBJ2-5
V gene: TRBV9
clone size: .

CDR3 DNA: TGTGCCAGCAGCGTAGTCGGGGGCCCTGAAGCTTTCTTT
CDR3 protein: CASSVVGGPEAFF
D gene: .
J gene: TRBJ1-1
V gene: TRBV9
clone size: .

CDR3 DNA: TGTGCCAGCTCACCTGAGACAGGGGGCGAGCAGTACTTC
CDR3 protein: CASSPETGGEQYF
D gene: TRBD1
J gene: TRBJ2-7
V gene: TRBV18
clone size: .

CDR3 DNA: TGTGCCAGCAGCGCCTTTAAGGGCTGGGACAGGACATCCTACGAGCAGTACTTC
CDR3 protein: CASSAFKGWDRTSYEQYF
D gene: TRBD1
J gene: TRBJ2-7
V gene: TRBV2
clone size: .

CDR3 DNA: TGTGCCAGCTCACCACGGGCAGAGACCTACGAGCAGTACTTC
CDR3 protein: CASSPRAETYEQYF
D gene: .
J gene: TRBJ2-7
V gene: TRBV18
clone size: .

CDR3 DNA: TGTGCCAGCAGCTTAAGAATGGAAGCGCCCCAGCATTTT
CDR3 protein: CASSLRMEAPQHF
D gene: .
J gene: TRBJ1-5
V gene: TRBV7-3
clone size: .